The following is a T cell receptor (beta chain) sequence with its context. Which antigen it targets is not known. One base away there is no much larger clone; base qualities are not given. Library generation was performed with the immunoSEQ multiplex PCR assay. From the authors' description of their analysis: A statistical classification framework was developed to diagnose cytomegalovirus status using the catalog of TCR beta chain sequences. The clones in this table, taken by TCRdb from immuneACCESS, are in-frame only. Not every clone is retained; where verified, under half of the shortfall comes from an unresolved V gene, and the cause of the rest is unknown. V and J calls and clone size are those listed in that table; D and trimming were worked out from the DNA. Recorded for this sample are 150,000 to 200,000 clones; about 81% of them occurred a single time. 1% to 1.5% of the sample comes from the top ten.

The junction carries 13 bases between V and J, which are trimmed by 4 bases and 4 bases respectively. The CDR1 and CDR2 encoded by the germline V gene (reference sequence) are MNHNY and SVGAGI. The CDR3 spans 14 residues, from the cysteine through the phenylalanine. Kept here is only the CDR3 DNA, which spans 42 bases and is read in frame from base 1. This sample is part of a study of cytomegalovirus exposure and HLA in healthy donors (dated by TCRdb to about 2017). In the study overall: A later analysis indicated that the roughly 120 validation repertoires were generated on the platform also employed for the 700 or so repertoires of the first cohort. The study aimed to test whether cataloging public T cell receptors could reveal signatures of past pathogen exposure. Besides the first cohort of 666 subjects, a separate validation cohort made up of 120 different subjects was used. To predict cytomegalovirus infection status, the study combined high-throughput TCR immunosequencing, statistical association of individual TCRs with disease status, and machine learning. What the research found in general, with its limitations: Cytomegalovirus status was reported to be diagnosed by the classifier with high specificity and sensitivity in both the original and validation cohorts. The validation cohort had no HLA typing available for a later analysis, so co-occurrence within that cohort was assessed over all 110 or so repertoires. In vitro tests confirmed that a few of the cytomegalovirus-associated TCR beta chains recognize cytomegalovirus antigens. In a later analysis, TCRs clustered in the first cohort were found to also tend to co-occur in the roughly 110 validation repertoires, with approximately 93% of cluster scores above 0. The study gave a list of about 160 TCR beta chains associated with cytomegalovirus. According to the authors, the approach could potentially be generalized to other disease states and immunological phenotypes. While some public TCRs were present in many individuals, most TCR sequences turned up only very rarely across donors.

Separate from the roughly 700-subject first cohort, the validation cohort of more than 90 subjects was the group to which the donors belonged. Specimen: PBMCs. The sequence derives from a woman aged 25 to 39 in good health and CMV-seronegative. The rearrangement combines TRBV6-6 with TRBJ2-5; confidence is insufficient to name the D gene. The CDR3 in this case is CASSLNPSLETQYF. The nucleotide sequence reads as follows: TGTGCCAGCAGTTTAAACCCTAGTTTAGAGACCCAGTACTTC.